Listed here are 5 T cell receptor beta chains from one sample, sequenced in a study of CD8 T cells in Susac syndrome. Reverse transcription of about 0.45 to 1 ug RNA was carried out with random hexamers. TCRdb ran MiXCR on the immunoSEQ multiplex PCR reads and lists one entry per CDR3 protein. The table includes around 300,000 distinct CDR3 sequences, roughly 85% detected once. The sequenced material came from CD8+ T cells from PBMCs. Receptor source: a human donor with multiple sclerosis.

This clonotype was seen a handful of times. CDR3 loop: CASSFGGYSYEQYF. The CDR3 coding sequence is TGTGCCAGCAGTTTCGGCGGGTACTCCTACGAGCAGTACTTC. The chain carries TRBV12-3 or TRBV12-4 and TRBJ2-7; tentatively, D is TRBD2 (5 bases). This CDR3 comprises 14 residues. V lost 3 bases to trimming and J lost 0 bases, with 9 bases between them.

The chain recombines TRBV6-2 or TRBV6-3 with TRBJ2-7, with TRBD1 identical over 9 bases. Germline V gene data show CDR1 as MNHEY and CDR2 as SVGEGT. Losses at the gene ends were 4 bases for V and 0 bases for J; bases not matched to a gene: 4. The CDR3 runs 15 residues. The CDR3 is CASSWGDRDSYEQYF. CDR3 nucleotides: TGTGCCAGCAGTTGGGGGGACAGGGACTCCTACGAGCAGTACTTC.

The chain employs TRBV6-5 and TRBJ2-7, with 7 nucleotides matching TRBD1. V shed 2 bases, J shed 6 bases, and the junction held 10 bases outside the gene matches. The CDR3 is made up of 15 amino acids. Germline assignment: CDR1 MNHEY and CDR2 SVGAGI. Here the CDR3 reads CASSYTTGSFFEQYF. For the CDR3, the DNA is TGTGCCAGCAGTTACACGACAGGGTCCTTCTTCGAGCAGTACTTC.

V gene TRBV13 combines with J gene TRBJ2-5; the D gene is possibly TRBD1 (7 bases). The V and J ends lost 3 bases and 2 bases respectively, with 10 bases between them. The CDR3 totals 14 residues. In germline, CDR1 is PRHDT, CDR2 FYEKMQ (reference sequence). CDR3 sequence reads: CASSFRGEQETQYF. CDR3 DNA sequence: TGTGCCAGCAGCTTCAGGGGGGAACAAGAGACCCAGTACTTC.

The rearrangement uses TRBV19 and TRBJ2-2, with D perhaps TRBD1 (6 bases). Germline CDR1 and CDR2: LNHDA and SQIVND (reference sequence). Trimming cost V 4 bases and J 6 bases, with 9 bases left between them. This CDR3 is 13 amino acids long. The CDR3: CASSTPGAGELFF. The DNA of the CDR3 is TGTGCCAGTAGTACCCCAGGGGCCGGGGAGCTGTTTTTT.